These 15 T cell receptor beta chains came from one sample sequenced in a study of blood T cell repertoires in COVID-19. The assay was immunoSEQ multiplex PCR, and TCRdb's table has in-frame clones only and misses some. The sample lists around 23,000 clones; 70% to 90% were seen once. Material for sequencing was peripheral blood. The receptors were sampled from a human donor with acute or convalescent COVID-19. The donor label of this sample is uncertain.

The V call is TRBV5-1, the J call TRBJ2-3; possibly TRBD2 for D (6 bases). V was clipped by 7 bases and J by 0 bases, with 12 bases between them. The CDR3 contains 14 residues. Germline V gives CDR1 SGHRS, CDR2 YFSETQ. In DNA, the CDR3 is TGCGCCAGCGTCCCGGGAGCTAGCACAGATACGCAGTATTTT. Translating it yields CASVPGASTDTQYF.

The chain combines TRBV11-2 with TRBJ2-2; maybe TRBD2 (6 bases). CDR1 SGHAT and CDR2 FQNNGV come from the germline V gene. V was shortened by 7 bases and J by 3 bases, with 15 bases between the two germline ends. The length of the CDR3 is 15 residues. The CDR3 nucleotides are TGTGCCAGCACCGGGCGACTAGTTGACACCGGGGAGCTGTTTTTT. It yields the protein CASTGRLVDTGELFF.

The chain recombines TRBV10-3 with TRBJ2-3; possibly TRBD1 for D (6 bases). V gave up 5 bases and J gave up 2 bases, with 17 bases separating them. Germline CDR1 ENHRY, CDR2 SYGVKD. The CDR3 spans 16 residues. The CDR3 spells CAISLAGATNTDTQYF. The DNA of the CDR3 is TGTGCCATCAGTTTAGCAGGGGCTACGAACACAGATACGCAGTATTTT.

The J gene is TRBJ2-4, the V gene TRBV2; D gene unclear. CDR1 is SNHLY and CDR2 is FYNNEI in the germline V gene. This CDR3 is built from 16 residues. V lost 6 bases and J lost 0, with 15 bases in between. CDR3 in amino acids: CASRRSELLAKNIQYF. The CDR3, as DNA: TGTGCCAGCAGGAGGAGTGAGTTGCTAGCCAAAAACATTCAGTACTTC. The complete variable domain, with remaining parts taken from reference TRBV2 and TRBJ2-4, reads EPEVTQTPSHQVTQMGQEVILRCVPISNHLYFYWYRQILGQKVEFLVSFYNNEISEKSEIFDDQFSVERPDGSNFTLKIRSTKLEDSAMYFCASRRSELLAKNIQYFGAGTRLSVL.

The V and J genes are TRBV6-5 and TRBJ1-1; no reliable D call. Trimming removed 0 bases from V and 10 bases from J, with 9 bases in between. The CDR3 totals 12 residues. CDR1 and CDR2 (germline): MNHEY, SVGAGI. This chain's CDR3 is CASSYSTGLAFF. CDR3 DNA sequence: TGTGCCAGCAGTTACTCCACTGGGCTAGCTTTCTTT.

The chain is built from TRBV12-3 or TRBV12-4 and TRBJ2-3, with no clear D. This CDR3 has 12 amino acids. The germline V and J ends were trimmed by 6 bases and 4 bases, with 8 bases remaining between them. The CDR3 protein is CASSLRPDTQYF. Written as DNA, the CDR3 is TGTGCCAGCAGCCTCAGGCCAGATACGCAGTATTTT.

In the case of this clone: A junction boundary mismatches the germline segment, possibly from a read error. The CDR3 loop reads CASSPGQGNAEAFF. The CDR3 nucleotides are TGTGCCAGCAGCCCAGGACAGGGGAACGCTGAAGCTTTCTTT. The chain is built from TRBV11-3 and TRBJ1-1; 9 bases align to TRBD1. In germline, CDR1 is SGHNT, CDR2 YENEEA. The CDR3 has 14 residues.

The rearrangement uses TRBV7-2 and TRBJ2-1; TRBD2 might be the D (6 bases). The CDR3 sequence is 13 residues long. Germline V lookup: CDR1 SGHTA, CDR2 FQGNSA. Trimming stripped 8 bases from V and 8 bases from J, with 16 bases between. The CDR3 DNA reads as TGTGCCAGCCTCGGAGGGGCCAAGGATGAGCAGTTCTTC. Protein: CASLGGAKDEQFF. The full variable domain, in which reference TRBV7-2 and TRBJ2-1 provide the parts outside the CDR3, is GAGVSQSPSNKVTEKGKDVELRCDPISGHTALYWYRQSLGQGLEFLIYFQGNSAPDKSGLPSDRFSAERTGGSVSTLTIQRTQQEDSAVYLCASLGGAKDEQFFGPGTRLTVL.

V is TRBV30 and J is TRBJ2-6, with D tentatively TRBD2 (6 bases). The CDR3 is made up of 14 amino acids. Trimming left V 4 bases short and J 1 base short, with 8 bases between. Germline V lookup: CDR1 GTSNPN, CDR2 SVGIG (reference sequence). The CDR3 DNA is TGTGCCTGGATCGCGGGGTCTGGGGCCAACGTCCTGACTTTC. Protein: CAWIAGSGANVLTF.

The chain combines TRBV5-1 with TRBJ1-2, with D possibly TRBD1 on 5 matching bases. CDR1 is SGHRS and CDR2 is YFSETQ in the germline V gene. This CDR3 spans 14 amino acids. V was cut by 0 bases and J by 7 bases, with 13 bases left in between. This chain's CDR3 is CASSLEGPQGGYTF. CDR3 nucleotides: TGCGCCAGCAGCTTGGAGGGCCCTCAGGGTGGCTACACCTTC.

V gene TRBV12-3 or TRBV12-4 combines with J gene TRBJ2-1; 7 bases line up with TRBD2. The CDR3 runs to 13 residues. J was trimmed by 2 bases and V by 7 bases; bases with no gene match: 2. The CDR3 nucleotides read TGTGCCAGCAACCGGGGGGCCTACAATGAGCAGTTCTTC. Translating gives CASNRGAYNEQFF.

V gene TRBV5-1 combines with J gene TRBJ1-2, with TRBD1 matching over 8 bases. CDR3 length: 17 residues. CDR1 is SGHRS, CDR2 YFSETQ, per germline. With 0 bases clipped from V and 0 bases from J, the junction kept 7 bases outside the gene matches. The CDR3 protein is CASSLEPGGTTNYGYTF. The CDR3 region has the DNA TGCGCCAGCAGCTTGGAGCCAGGGGGCACAACTAACTATGGCTACACCTTC.

The chain combines TRBV7-2 with TRBJ2-2; a weak D match, TRBD2 (6 bases). This CDR3 region has 17 residues. Between the trimmed V and J ends, which lost 5 bases and 5 bases, there was a span of 21 bases. Germline CDR1 SGHTA, CDR2 FQGNSA. The CDR3 DNA sequence: TGTGCCAGCAGCCCCGGGACTGGAGGTGGCAGGACCGGGGAGCTGTTTTTT. Translation gives CASSPGTGGGRTGELFF.

The gene calls are TRBV19 and TRBJ1-5; 11 nucleotides align to TRBD1. CDR1 and CDR2 (germline): LNHDA, SQIVND (reference sequence). V dropped 6 bases and J dropped 2; count of bases not matched to a gene: 3. This CDR3 has 15 amino acids. In DNA, the CDR3 is TGTGCCAGTAGCGGACAGGGGGCGGGCAATCAGCCCCAGCATTTT. Its protein product is CASSGQGAGNQPQHF.

The CDR3 DNA is TGTGCCAGCAGCCCCCCCTGGGCTGAAGAGACCCAGTACTTC. It codes for CASSPPWAEETQYF. The chain joins TRBV7-2 to TRBJ2-5; D is undetermined. CDR3 length: 14 amino acids. V was trimmed by 5 bases and J by 3 bases, leaving 13 bases between them. CDR1 and CDR2 from the germline V gene are SGHTA and FQGNSA.